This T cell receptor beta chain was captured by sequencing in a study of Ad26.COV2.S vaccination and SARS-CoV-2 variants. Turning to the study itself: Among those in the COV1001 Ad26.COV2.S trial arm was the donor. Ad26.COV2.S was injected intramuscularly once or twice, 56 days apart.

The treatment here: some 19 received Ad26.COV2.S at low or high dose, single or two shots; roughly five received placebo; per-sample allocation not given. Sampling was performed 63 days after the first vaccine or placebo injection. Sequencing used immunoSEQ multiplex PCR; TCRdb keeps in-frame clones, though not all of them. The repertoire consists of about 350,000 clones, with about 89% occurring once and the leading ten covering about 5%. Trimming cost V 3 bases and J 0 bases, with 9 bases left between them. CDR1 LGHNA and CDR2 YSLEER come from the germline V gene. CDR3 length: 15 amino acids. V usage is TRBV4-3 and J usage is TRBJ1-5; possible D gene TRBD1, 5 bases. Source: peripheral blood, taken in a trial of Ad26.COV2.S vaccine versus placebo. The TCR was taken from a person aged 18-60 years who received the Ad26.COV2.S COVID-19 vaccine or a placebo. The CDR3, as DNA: TGCGCCAGCAGCCAGTCGGGGCATAGCAATCAGCCCCAGCATTTT. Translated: CASSQSGHSNQPQHF.